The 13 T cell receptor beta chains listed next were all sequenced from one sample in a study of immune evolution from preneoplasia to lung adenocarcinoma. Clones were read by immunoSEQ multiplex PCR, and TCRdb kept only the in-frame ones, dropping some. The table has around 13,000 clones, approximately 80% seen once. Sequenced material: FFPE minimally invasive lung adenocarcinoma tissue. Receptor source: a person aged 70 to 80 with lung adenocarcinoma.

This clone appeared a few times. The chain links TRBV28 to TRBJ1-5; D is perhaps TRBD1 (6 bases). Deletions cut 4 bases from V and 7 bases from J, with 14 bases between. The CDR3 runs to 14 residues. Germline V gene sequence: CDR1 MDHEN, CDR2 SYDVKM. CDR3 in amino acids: CASSSTGKGQPQHF. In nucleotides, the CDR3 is TGTGCCAGCAGTTCTACAGGGAAGGGACAGCCCCAGCATTTT.

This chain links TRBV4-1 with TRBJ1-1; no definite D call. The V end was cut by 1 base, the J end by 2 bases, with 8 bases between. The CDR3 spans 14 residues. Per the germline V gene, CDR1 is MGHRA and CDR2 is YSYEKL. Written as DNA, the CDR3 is TGCGCCAGCAGCCAAGCGGGAGGTAACACTGAAGCTTTCTTT. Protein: CASSQAGGNTEAFF.

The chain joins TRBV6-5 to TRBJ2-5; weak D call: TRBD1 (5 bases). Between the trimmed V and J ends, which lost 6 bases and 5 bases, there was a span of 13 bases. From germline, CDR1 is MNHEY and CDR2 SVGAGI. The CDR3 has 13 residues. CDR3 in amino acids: CASSQGRGETQYF. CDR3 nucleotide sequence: TGTGCCAGCAGCCAAGGAAGGGGTGAGACCCAGTACTTC.

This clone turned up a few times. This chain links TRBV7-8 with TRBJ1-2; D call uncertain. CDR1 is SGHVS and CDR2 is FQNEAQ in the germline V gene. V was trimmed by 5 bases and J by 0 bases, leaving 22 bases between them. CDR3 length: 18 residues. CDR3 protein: CASSPRSPGQSANYGYTF. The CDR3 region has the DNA TGTGCCAGCAGCCCCCGGTCACCCGGGCAATCTGCTAACTATGGCTACACCTTC.

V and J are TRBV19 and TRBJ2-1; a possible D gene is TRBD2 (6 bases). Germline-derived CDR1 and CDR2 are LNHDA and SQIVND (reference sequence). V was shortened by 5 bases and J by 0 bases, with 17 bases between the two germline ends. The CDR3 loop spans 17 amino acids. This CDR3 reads CASSARLVSSSYNEQFF. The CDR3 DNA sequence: TGTGCCAGTAGTGCCCGACTAGTTTCAAGCTCCTACAATGAGCAGTTCTTC.

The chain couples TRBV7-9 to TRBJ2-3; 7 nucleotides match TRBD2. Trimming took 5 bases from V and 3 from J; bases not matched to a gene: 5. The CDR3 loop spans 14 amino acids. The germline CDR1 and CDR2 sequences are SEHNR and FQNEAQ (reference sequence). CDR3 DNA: TGTGCCAGCAGCCCCCGACTAGCTACAGATACGCAGTATTTT. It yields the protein CASSPRLATDTQYF.

The CDR3: CASTPLGGGTDTQYF. CDR3 DNA: TGTGCCAGCACCCCCCTTGGTGGGGGCACAGATACGCAGTATTTT. The gene calls are TRBV7-9 and TRBJ2-3, with unresolved D. Germline loops: CDR1 SEHNR, CDR2 FQNEAQ (reference sequence). The CDR3 covers 15 residues. Trimming pared 7 bases from V and 1 base from J, leaving 15 bases between.

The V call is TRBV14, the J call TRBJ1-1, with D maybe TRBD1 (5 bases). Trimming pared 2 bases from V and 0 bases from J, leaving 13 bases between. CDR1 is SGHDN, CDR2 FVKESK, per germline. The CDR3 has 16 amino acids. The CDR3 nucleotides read TGTGCCAGCAGCCAACGGGGGGACCTCCTGAACACTGAAGCTTTCTTT. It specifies CASSQRGDLLNTEAFF.

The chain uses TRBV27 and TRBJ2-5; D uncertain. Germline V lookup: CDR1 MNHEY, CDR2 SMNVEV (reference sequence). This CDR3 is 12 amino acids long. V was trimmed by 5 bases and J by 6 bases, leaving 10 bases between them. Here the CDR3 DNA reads TGTGCCAGCAGTCCCCTAGGGAAGACCCAGTACTTC. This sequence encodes CASSPLGKTQYF.

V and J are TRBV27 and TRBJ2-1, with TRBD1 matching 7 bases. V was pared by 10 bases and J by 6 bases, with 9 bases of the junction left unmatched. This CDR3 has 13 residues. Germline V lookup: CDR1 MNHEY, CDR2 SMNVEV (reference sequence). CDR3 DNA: TGTGCCACTCGGAACACAGGGGCCAATGAGCAGTTCTTC. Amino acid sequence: CATRNTGANEQFF.

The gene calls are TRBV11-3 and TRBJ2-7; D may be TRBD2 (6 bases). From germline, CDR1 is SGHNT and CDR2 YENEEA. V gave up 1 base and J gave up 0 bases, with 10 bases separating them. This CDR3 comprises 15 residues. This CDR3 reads CASSLAAGPSYEQYF. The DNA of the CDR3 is TGTGCCAGCAGCTTAGCGGCGGGGCCCTCCTACGAGCAGTACTTC.

DNA of the CDR3: TGCGCCAGCAGCCTGGAGGGTCGGGGGAAGAATCAGCCCCAGCATTTT. Translation: CASSLEGRGKNQPQHF. V usage is TRBV5-1 and J usage is TRBJ1-5, with D possibly TRBD1 on 5 matching bases. The CDR3 extends over 16 amino acids. Germline V gene lookup returns CDR1 SGHRS and CDR2 YFSETQ. Deletions cut 4 bases from V and 4 bases from J, with 18 bases between. Full variable domain (missing parts from reference TRBV5-1 and TRBJ1-5): KAGVTQTPRYLIKTRGQQVTLSCSPISGHRSVSWYQQTPGQGLQFLFEYFSETQRNKGNFPGRFSGRQFSNSRSEMNVSTLELGDSALYLCASSLEGRGKNQPQHFGDGTRLSIL.

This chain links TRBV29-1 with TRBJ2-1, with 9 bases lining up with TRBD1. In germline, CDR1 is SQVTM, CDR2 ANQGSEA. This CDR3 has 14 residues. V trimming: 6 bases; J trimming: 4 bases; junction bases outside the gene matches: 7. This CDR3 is CSVHPGQGYNEQFF. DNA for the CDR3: TGCAGCGTGCACCCGGGACAGGGTTACAATGAGCAGTTCTTC.